This T cell receptor beta chain is from a study of blood T cell repertoires in COVID-19 (dated by TCRdb to the early 2020s). The study in broad terms: Collaborator samples came from the United States, Italy and Spain and covered acute and convalescent phases of COVID-19. The material from the prospective study consisted of cDNA or gDNA derived from T cells, B-cell-depleted T cells, or PBMCs. The samples were drawn from the first 160 participants of the ongoing ImmuneRACE study and from more than 1,000 subjects provided by 6 global collaborators. HLA class I and class II types, where available, came from metadata supplied by the sample provider rather than from assay-based typing. The repertoires were released in a freely available public database intended as a resource for research on the immune response to SARS-CoV-2. The sample metadata nearly always contained a de-identified subject ID, COVID-19 status, age in years and sex. Deeply sampled blood TCRbeta repertoires from subjects exposed to, actively infected with, or recovered from COVID-19 were included in the dataset.

Study-wide conclusions, independent of this receptor: Clinical and demographic metadata were provided uncurated, with the amount varying by source and participant.

TCRbeta CDR3 regions were amplified from genomic DNA using the immunoSEQ Assay, a bias-controlled multiplex PCR. The original pipeline was this. Within the assay, amplification of reference gene primers was used to estimate how many nucleated cells each sample contained. To quantify the absolute abundance of each unique TCRbeta CDR3 rearrangement, sequence reads were collapsed and filtered. For each sample, productive Simpson clonality was calculated as the square root of Simpson's diversity index across productive rearrangements. TCRdb carries this immuneACCESS record with in-frame sequences only. Its versions omit some clonotypes, under half of them owing to an unresolved V gene in the studies checked, with the rest unexplained. The DNA was the basis for D and trimming; V, J and clone size are from that table. This sample comprises about 190,000 clones, 84% of them detected only once. The ten largest clones capture 13% to 15% of the sample.

The collaborating institutions used their own protocols to collect whole blood in K2EDTA tubes. For TCRbeta analysis, collaborator samples were shipped as frozen whole blood, as isolated PBMCs, or as DNA extracted from either sample type. As to this clone: Its cognate antigen has yet to be identified. No per-base quality is available; no much larger clone lies one base away.

Counted from cysteine to phenylalanine, this CDR3 has 17 amino acids. CDR3 DNA is the only sequence kept; it has 51 bases, read in frame from the first base. Trimming accounts for 4 bases at V and 2 bases at J, while the number of junction bases matched to no gene is 8. CDR1 and CDR2, per the germline V gene (reference sequence), are MNHEY and SMNVEV. Material for sequencing was peripheral blood. The rearrangement joined TRBV27 to TRBJ2-5; TRBD2 matches 12 bases in the middle. The receptor was derived from a man aged 25-45 years with active or convalescent COVID-19. The nucleotides are TGTGCCAGCAGTTACCTAGCGGGAGGGCCCGGGCAAGAGACCCAGTACTTC. The translation is CASSYLAGGPGQETQYF.